The rows below give T cell receptor beta chains drawn from one sample of a study of control samples from healthy donors and cancer patients. Clones were sequenced by immunoSEQ multiplex PCR, and TCRdb holds only the in-frame ones, with some missing. The sample comprises about 130,000 clones, 80% to 95% of which are singletons, and roughly 7.8% rests with the top ten. Sequenced material: blood. The receptors here all came from a man between 18 and 29 years old in good health. Both conserved end residues are part of each CDR3. D genes are given only for firm matches. Not every row has a clone size; where given, it reads once, few, many or a size class.

clone size: -
V gene: TRBV1
D gene: -
J gene: TRBJ1-2
CDR3 length: 17
CDR3 protein: CTSRVLCLCEKTYGYTF
CDR3 DNA: TGCACCAGCAGAGTCCTTTGTTTGTGCGAAAAGACCTATGGCTACACCTTC

clone size: -
V gene: TRBV10-1
D gene: TRBD2
J gene: TRBJ2-3
CDR3 length: 16
CDR3 protein: CASSESLAGDTDTQYF
CDR3 DNA: TGCGCCAGCAGTGAGTCTCTAGCGGGGGATACAGATACGCAGTATTTT

clone size: -
V gene: TRBV19
D gene: TRBD1
J gene: TRBJ1-1
CDR3 length: 15
CDR3 protein: CASSSTDRVDTEAFF
CDR3 DNA: TGTGCCAGTAGTTCGACAGACAGGGTCGACACTGAAGCTTTCTTT

clone size: -
V gene: TRBV27
D gene: -
J gene: TRBJ1-4
CDR3 length: 15
CDR3 protein: CASSLAGTTNEKLFF
CDR3 DNA: TGTGCCAGCAGTTTGGCGGGGACAACTAATGAAAAACTGTTTTTT

clone size: -
V gene: TRBV4-1
D gene: -
J gene: TRBJ1-5
CDR3 length: 17
CDR3 protein: CASRLSWAGAINQPQHF
CDR3 DNA: TGCGCCAGCAGGCTATCTTGGGCAGGGGCCATAAATCAGCCCCAGCATTTT

clone size: -
V gene: TRBV7-6
D gene: -
J gene: TRBJ1-1
CDR3 length: 15
CDR3 protein: CASSLDEMKNTEAFF
CDR3 DNA: TGTGCCAGCAGCTTAGACGAAATGAAGAACACTGAAGCTTTCTTT

clone size: -
V gene: TRBV4-2
D gene: TRBD2
J gene: TRBJ2-1
CDR3 length: 19
CDR3 protein: CASSQDVRAGGAPGREQFF
CDR3 DNA: TGTGCCAGCAGCCAAGATGTACGAGCGGGGGGGGCCCCCGGTCGTGAGCAGTTCTTC

clone size: -
V gene: TRBV6-4
D gene: TRBD2
J gene: TRBJ2-3
CDR3 length: 16
CDR3 protein: CASSDSTSGGVDTQYF
CDR3 DNA: TGTGCCAGCAGTGACTCGACTAGCGGGGGTGTAGATACGCAGTATTTT

clone size: once
V gene: TRBV12-3/TRBV12-4
D gene: -
J gene: TRBJ1-1
CDR3 length: 13
CDR3 protein: CASSMGVNTEAFF
CDR3 DNA: TGTGCCAGCAGCATGGGGGTGAACACTGAAGCTTTCTTT

clone size: -
V gene: TRBV7-9
D gene: -
J gene: TRBJ1-3
CDR3 length: 15
CDR3 protein: CASSPTGLGGNTIYF
CDR3 DNA: TGTGCCAGCAGCCCGACAGGCCTCGGTGGAAACACCATATATTTT

clone size: -
V gene: TRBV7-3
D gene: -
J gene: TRBJ1-5
CDR3 length: 13
CDR3 protein: CASSRNAEGPQHF
CDR3 DNA: TGTGCCAGCAGCCGGAACGCTGAAGGGCCCCAGCATTTT

clone size: -
V gene: TRBV5-6
D gene: -
J gene: TRBJ2-5
CDR3 length: 15
CDR3 protein: CASSTTGLDRETQYF
CDR3 DNA: TGTGCCAGCAGCACCACCGGCTTAGACCGGGAGACCCAGTACTTC

clone size: once
V gene: TRBV10-2
D gene: -
J gene: TRBJ2-7
CDR3 length: 14
CDR3 protein: CASSALRSSYEQYF
CDR3 DNA: TGCGCCAGCAGTGCTTTGAGGAGCTCCTACGAGCAGTACTTC

clone size: -
V gene: TRBV27
D gene: -
J gene: TRBJ1-4
CDR3 length: 13
CDR3 protein: CASSPGLGLVPFF
CDR3 DNA: TGTGCCAGCAGTCCAGGGTTGGGTTTGGTGCCGTTTTTT

clone size: -
V gene: TRBV11-2
D gene: -
J gene: TRBJ1-3
CDR3 length: 15
CDR3 protein: CASSLSWGSGNTIYF
CDR3 DNA: TGTGCCAGCAGCTTAAGCTGGGGATCTGGAAACACCATATATTTT

clone size: -
V gene: TRBV6-5
D gene: -
J gene: TRBJ2-7
CDR3 length: 13
CDR3 protein: CASNRQGGYEQYF
CDR3 DNA: TGTGCCAGCAACCGGCAGGGCGGCTACGAGCAGTACTTC

clone size: -
V gene: TRBV4-1
D gene: -
J gene: TRBJ1-5
CDR3 length: 15
CDR3 protein: CASSQAGLSNQPQHF
CDR3 DNA: TGCGCCAGCAGCCAAGCAGGGTTGAGCAATCAGCCCCAGCATTTT

clone size: once
V gene: TRBV11-2
D gene: -
J gene: TRBJ1-1
CDR3 length: 12
CDR3 protein: CASSLRWTEAFF
CDR3 DNA: TGTGCCAGCAGCTTAAGGTGGACTGAAGCTTTCTTT

clone size: -
V gene: TRBV2
D gene: -
J gene: TRBJ2-3
CDR3 length: 14
CDR3 protein: CASSDKRSTDTQYF
CDR3 DNA: TGTGCCAGCAGTGACAAGCGCAGCACAGATACGCAGTATTTT

clone size: -
V gene: TRBV10-3
D gene: TRBD1
J gene: TRBJ1-2
CDR3 length: 14
CDR3 protein: CAISLGTGGYGYTF
CDR3 DNA: TGTGCCATCAGCCTCGGGACAGGGGGCTATGGCTACACCTTC

clone size: -
V gene: TRBV25-1
D gene: -
J gene: TRBJ1-2
CDR3 length: 14
CDR3 protein: CASSEYGRGDGYTF
CDR3 DNA: TGTGCCAGCAGTGAATATGGCCGTGGGGATGGCTACACCTTC

clone size: -
V gene: TRBV6-5
D gene: TRBD1
J gene: TRBJ1-2
CDR3 length: 13
CDR3 protein: CASTQGQNYGYTF
CDR3 DNA: TGTGCCAGCACCCAGGGACAGAACTATGGCTACACCTTC

clone size: -
V gene: TRBV6-4
D gene: TRBD1
J gene: TRBJ1-1
CDR3 length: 14
CDR3 protein: CASIGDSFNTEAFF
CDR3 DNA: TGTGCCAGCATAGGGGACAGCTTTAACACTGAAGCTTTCTTT

clone size: -
V gene: TRBV7-2
D gene: TRBD2
J gene: TRBJ2-1
CDR3 length: 15
CDR3 protein: CASSPAASGYNEQFF
CDR3 DNA: TGTGCCAGCAGTCCCGCGGCTAGCGGATACAATGAGCAGTTCTTC

clone size: -
V gene: TRBV5-1
D gene: -
J gene: TRBJ2-5
CDR3 length: 14
CDR3 protein: CASSSRRGGETQYF
CDR3 DNA: TGCGCCAGCAGCTCTCGCAGGGGTGGGGAGACCCAGTACTTC

clone size: -
V gene: TRBV15
D gene: TRBD1
J gene: TRBJ1-5
CDR3 length: 20
CDR3 protein: CATSRDVRTGASNSNQPQHF
CDR3 DNA: TGTGCCACCAGCAGAGATGTTCGGACAGGAGCTAGTAATAGCAATCAGCCCCAGCATTTT

clone size: -
V gene: TRBV18
D gene: TRBD1
J gene: TRBJ1-2
CDR3 length: 12
CDR3 protein: CASSPDRDGYTF
CDR3 DNA: TGTGCCAGCTCACCCGACAGGGATGGCTACACCTTC

clone size: -
V gene: TRBV9
D gene: TRBD2
J gene: TRBJ2-1
CDR3 length: 15
CDR3 protein: CASSGGLAAYNEQFF
CDR3 DNA: TGTGCCAGCAGCGGTGGACTAGCCGCCTACAATGAGCAGTTCTTC

clone size: -
V gene: TRBV2
D gene: -
J gene: TRBJ2-2
CDR3 length: 16
CDR3 protein: CASSRRRGVGTGELFF
CDR3 DNA: TGTGCCTCCAGTCGTAGGCGCGGGGTGGGGACCGGGGAGCTGTTTTTT

clone size: -
V gene: TRBV6-5
D gene: -
J gene: TRBJ1-2
CDR3 length: 15
CDR3 protein: CASSLRDNPWVGYTF
CDR3 DNA: TGTGCCAGCAGTCTACGGGACAACCCGTGGGTGGGCTACACCTTC

clone size: -
V gene: TRBV9
D gene: TRBD1
J gene: TRBJ2-7
CDR3 length: 14
CDR3 protein: CASSAGQNSYEQYF
CDR3 DNA: TGTGCCAGCAGCGCGGGACAGAACTCCTACGAGCAGTACTTC

clone size: -
V gene: TRBV12-3/TRBV12-4
D gene: -
J gene: TRBJ2-7
CDR3 length: 12
CDR3 protein: CASSGLTYEQYF
CDR3 DNA: TGTGCCAGCAGTGGACTGACCTACGAGCAGTACTTC

clone size: -
V gene: TRBV28
D gene: TRBD1
J gene: TRBJ2-7
CDR3 length: 16
CDR3 protein: CASSVSGTGGSYEQYF
CDR3 DNA: TGTGCCAGCAGTGTCTCCGGGACAGGTGGCTCCTACGAGCAGTACTTC

clone size: once
V gene: TRBV5-1
D gene: -
J gene: TRBJ2-3
CDR3 length: 13
CDR3 protein: CASSLGGTDTQYF
CDR3 DNA: TGCGCCAGCAGCTTGGGCGGCACAGATACGCAGTATTTT

clone size: -
V gene: TRBV6-5
D gene: -
J gene: TRBJ1-6
CDR3 length: 13
CDR3 protein: CASSYALASPLHF
CDR3 DNA: TGTGCCAGCAGTTATGCCCTGGCTTCACCCCTCCACTTT

clone size: -
V gene: TRBV5-1
D gene: TRBD1
J gene: TRBJ1-1
CDR3 length: 15
CDR3 protein: CASSPLPGTEYEAFF
CDR3 DNA: TGCGCCAGCAGCCCATTGCCCGGGACAGAGTATGAAGCTTTCTTT

clone size: -
V gene: TRBV5-1
D gene: TRBD1
J gene: TRBJ1-3
CDR3 length: 16
CDR3 protein: CASSLEITGGGNTIYF
CDR3 DNA: TGCGCCAGCAGCTTGGAAATAACAGGGGGTGGAAACACCATATATTTT

clone size: -
V gene: TRBV5-6
D gene: -
J gene: TRBJ2-1
CDR3 length: 14
CDR3 protein: CASSLGGHQDEQFF
CDR3 DNA: TGTGCCAGCAGCTTGGGGGGGCATCAGGATGAGCAGTTCTTC

clone size: few
V gene: TRBV4-1
D gene: -
J gene: TRBJ2-7
CDR3 length: 15
CDR3 protein: CASSQEGRAPYEQYF
CDR3 DNA: TGCGCCAGCAGCCAAGAGGGCAGGGCCCCCTACGAGCAGTACTTC

clone size: -
V gene: TRBV19
D gene: -
J gene: TRBJ1-5
CDR3 length: 16
CDR3 protein: CASSQGLRSRNQPQHF
CDR3 DNA: TGTGCCAGTAGCCAAGGACTGAGGAGTCGCAATCAGCCCCAGCATTTT

clone size: -
V gene: TRBV18
D gene: -
J gene: TRBJ1-4
CDR3 length: 13
CDR3 protein: CASSLFGGEKLFF
CDR3 DNA: TGTGCCAGCTCACTATTCGGGGGAGAAAAACTGTTTTTT

clone size: -
V gene: TRBV25-1
D gene: TRBD1
J gene: TRBJ1-1
CDR3 length: 16
CDR3 protein: CASSERDRGGNTEAFF
CDR3 DNA: TGTGCCAGCAGTGAGAGGGACAGGGGCGGGAACACTGAAGCTTTCTTT

clone size: -
V gene: TRBV5-1
D gene: -
J gene: TRBJ1-3
CDR3 length: 15
CDR3 protein: CASSLGSGPGNTIYF
CDR3 DNA: TGCGCCAGCAGCTTGGGATCAGGGCCAGGAAACACCATATATTTT